A single sample gave rise to the 20 T cell receptor beta chains below, sequenced in a study of CD8+CD57+ T cells in acquired aplastic anemia. Using genomic DNA as the template, TCR beta VDJ and CDR3 profiling was carried out. From the reads, TCRdb called clonotypes with MiXCR, one entry per CDR3 protein. The sample carries about 240,000 distinct CDR3 sequences, around half recorded once. Patients picked for sequencing had shown CD8+CD57+ cell expansion detected by flow cytometry. Sequenced sample: sorted CD4+, CD8+, or CD8+CD57+ T cells (not recorded which) from PBMCs. The receptors here all came from a human donor with aplastic anemia.

This chain joins TRBV2 and TRBJ1-1; D gene uncertain. The germline V and J ends were trimmed by 5 bases and 6 bases, with 10 bases remaining between them. Germline values: CDR1 SNHLY, CDR2 FYNNEI. This CDR3 has 12 amino acids. The CDR3 nucleotides read TGTGCCAGCAGTCCTAGGTCCTCTGAAGCTTTCTTT. Translating gives CASSPRSSEAFF. Full variable domain (missing parts from reference TRBV2 and TRBJ1-1): EPEVTQTPSHQVTQMGQEVILRCVPISNHLYFYWYRQILGQKVEFLVSFYNNEISEKSEIFDDQFSVERPDGSNFTLKIRSTKLEDSAMYFCASSPRSSEAFFGQGTRLTVV.

The chain employs TRBV24-1 and TRBJ2-2; D gene unclear. From germline, CDR1 is KGHDR and CDR2 SFDVKD. V gave up 3 bases and J gave up 7 bases, with 14 bases separating them. The CDR3 is 15 amino acids. The DNA of the CDR3 is TGTGCCACCAGTGATCCGACCCGGCGTGGCGGGGAGCTGTTTTTT. Protein product: CATSDPTRRGGELFF.

At least ten counts were recorded for this clonotype. The V and J genes are TRBV15 and TRBJ2-1; D not certain. The CDR3 is 13 amino acids. Trimming removed 4 bases at V and 7 bases at J, with 11 bases between. The germline V gene has CDR1 LNHNV and CDR2 YYDKDF (reference sequence). This CDR3 reads CATSKENQNEQFF. In DNA form, the CDR3 reads TGTGCCACCAGCAAGGAGAACCAAAATGAGCAGTTCTTC.

The chain has TRBV10-3 and TRBJ2-7; 8 bases match TRBD2. CDR3 length equals 13 residues. Germline lookup yields CDR1 ENHRY and CDR2 SYGVKD. V shed 3 bases and J 5 bases; nucleotides not matched to a gene: 3. In DNA form, the CDR3 reads TGTGCCATCAGTGACGGGGGGGCAGACGAGCAGTACTTC. This encodes CAISDGGADEQYF.

The chain has TRBV25-1 and TRBJ1-6, with a tentative D call TRBD1 (5 bases). Germline loops: CDR1 MGHDK, CDR2 SYGVNS. The CDR3 runs to 15 residues. The V end lost 5 bases, the J end lost 1 base, and 9 bases lay between the germline ends. As DNA, the CDR3 is TGTGCCAGCAGTTCGGGGCGGTCCTATAATTCACCCCTCCACTTT. The encoded protein is CASSSGRSYNSPLHF.

Notes on this clonotype: At one boundary the junction diverges from the germline segment, which might be a read error. The rearrangement uses TRBV10-3 and TRBJ2-1; 13 bases agree with TRBD2. This CDR3 contains 18 residues. In germline, CDR1 is ENHRY, CDR2 SYGVKD. The CDR3 loop reads CASSYSSGTSGAYNEQFF. Written as DNA, the CDR3 is TGTGCCAGCAGTTACTCCTCCGGGACTAGCGGGGCCTACAATGAGCAGTTCTTC.

J is TRBJ1-2 and V is TRBV2; no clear D gene. This CDR3 comprises 13 residues. Germline V gene data show CDR1 as SNHLY and CDR2 as FYNNEI. Trimming cost V 6 bases and J 6 bases, with 14 bases left between them. DNA for the CDR3: TGTGCCAGCAGCCGGGAACGGGTAGATGGCTACACCTTC. Protein: CASSRERVDGYTF.

This clonotype occurred many times. The chain has TRBV29-1 and TRBJ1-3, with unresolved D. V lost 3 bases and J lost 1, with 10 bases in between. CDR3 length equals 14 residues. CDR1 is SQVTM, CDR2 ANQGSEA, per germline. CDR3 loop: CSVETQVSGNTIYF. The CDR3, as DNA: TGCAGCGTTGAGACTCAGGTTTCTGGAAACACCATATATTTT.

J is TRBJ2-1 and V is TRBV20-1; no reliable D call. The germline V gene encodes CDR1 DFQATT and CDR2 SNEGSKA (reference sequence). V was clipped by 0 bases and J by 7 bases, with 13 bases between them. This CDR3 is 14 amino acids long. This CDR3 reads CSAREPALGNEQFF. CDR3 sequence (DNA): TGCAGTGCTAGAGAACCAGCCCTGGGGAATGAGCAGTTCTTC.

This clonotype was seen a few times. The CDR3 DNA follows: TGCAGTGCTAGAGAAGCAGGACAGGGGGAGACCCAGTACTTC. Protein product: CSAREAGQGETQYF. The chain employs TRBV20-1 and TRBJ2-5, with 9 bases identical to TRBD1. Unmatched junction bases numbered 4, after V lost 0 bases and J lost 5 bases. Germline lookup yields CDR1 DFQATT and CDR2 SNEGSKA (reference sequence). This CDR3 comprises 14 residues.

At least ten counts were recorded for this clonotype. The V call is TRBV7-9, the J call TRBJ2-7; no definite D call. Trimming removed 5 bases at V and 0 bases at J, with 8 bases between. This CDR3 contains 13 residues. Germline values: CDR1 SEHNR, CDR2 FQNEAQ (reference sequence). CDR3 region: CASSPAGSYEQYF. The CDR3 bases are TGTGCCAGCAGCCCCGCAGGCTCCTACGAGCAGTACTTC.

Comments on this clonotype: The germline gene is not matched at one end of the junction; a read error may be the cause. V usage is TRBV12-3 or TRBV12-4 and J usage is TRBJ1-1; tentative D call: TRBD1 (5 bases). This CDR3 has 13 amino acids. The CDR3 DNA is TGTGCCTGCAGTTTAGGGACCGGAACTGAAGCTTTCTTT. As protein: CACSLGTGTEAFF.

This clonotype occurred many times. The chain employs TRBV5-6 and TRBJ1-1, with D perhaps TRBD1 (6 bases). The CDR3 has 13 amino acids. CDR1 SGHDT and CDR2 YYEEEE come from the germline V gene. V was pared by 1 base and J by 7 bases, with 11 bases between. Here the CDR3 DNA reads TGTGCCAGCAGCTTGCGGGGGGCCATTGAAGCTTTCTTT. Translated, it gives CASSLRGAIEAFF.

This clonotype was seen ten or more times. The gene calls are TRBV5-1 and TRBJ2-5; D unclear. Trimming took off 0 bases at V and 5 bases at J, with 11 bases between the two ends. This CDR3 region has 14 residues. Germline loops: CDR1 SGHRS, CDR2 YFSETQ. In nucleotides, the CDR3 is TGCGCCAGCAGCTTGGACAGTAGGTGGGAGACCCAGTACTTC. It encodes CASSLDSRWETQYF.

Many counts were recorded for this clonotype. The V and J genes are TRBV2 and TRBJ2-1, with TRBD2 matching over 14 bases. Germline V gene sequence: CDR1 SNHLY, CDR2 FYNNEI. J was trimmed by 8 bases and V by 5 bases; bases with no gene match: 2. This CDR3 is built from 14 residues. CDR3 DNA: TGTGCCAGCAGTAGACTAGCGGGAGGGCATGAGCAGTTCTTC. The encoded protein is CASSRLAGGHEQFF.

On this clonotype itself: This may be a read error: a much more frequent sequence differs by one nucleotide. The chain joins TRBV4-3 to TRBJ2-7, with a possible D match to TRBD1 (5 bases). Looked up from germline, CDR1 is LGHNA and CDR2 is YSLEER. The CDR3 spans 16 residues. CDR3 sequence (DNA): TGCGCCAGCGGCCAAGATTTAACAGGTCCCTCCTACGAGCAGTACTTC. Its protein product is CASGQDLTGPSYEQYF.

Turning to this clonotype: A clone one base away is much larger, so this may be a read error. The rearrangement joins TRBV12-5 to TRBJ2-5; D call uncertain. The J call is uncertain, as TRBJ2-1 better fits the DNA end. CDR1 and CDR2 (germline): LGHNT, FRNRAP. CDR3 length: 11 residues. CDR3 bases: TGTGCTAGTGTTGGTAGGCATGGGCAGTTCTTC. Encoded protein: CASVGRHGQFF.

This clonotype was found a few times. The V and J genes are TRBV4-2 and TRBJ1-2; weak D call: TRBD1 (5 bases). The V end was cut by 0 bases, the J end by 4 bases, with 21 bases between. The CDR3 runs to 18 residues. CDR1 and CDR2 from the germline V gene are LGHNA and YNFKEQ. The CDR3 sequence is CASSQDPERGRFLYGYTF. The CDR3 DNA is TGTGCCAGCAGCCAAGACCCAGAAAGGGGCCGATTTCTCTATGGCTACACCTTC.

The chain employs TRBV10-3 and TRBJ2-3; perhaps TRBD2 as D (5 bases). Germline V lookup: CDR1 ENHRY, CDR2 SYGVKD. The V end lost 7 bases, the J end lost 11 bases, and 34 bases lay between the germline ends. The CDR3 is 18 amino acids. The CDR3 sequence is CAIKLSAGGLQQRNEQYF. The CDR3 DNA sequence: TGTGCCATCAAGTTGAGCGCCGGAGGCCTCCAACAGCGGAATGAGCAGTATTTT.

The chain recombines TRBV7-9 with TRBJ2-5, with 8 bases fitting TRBD2. The CDR3 sequence is 17 residues long. Trimming took 5 bases from V and 7 from J; bases not matched to a gene: 18. From germline, CDR1 is SEHNR and CDR2 FQNEAQ (reference sequence). As DNA, the CDR3 is TGTGCCAGCAGCATGCTGTCGGGAGCGGGAGATTCGGGGACCCAGTACTTC. It specifies CASSMLSGAGDSGTQYF.